The T cell receptor (beta chain) described here comes from a study of T-cell reconstitution after alpha-beta-depleted transplantation in children. Points from the study as a whole: Several hundred rapidly expanded clones from non-depleted graft cells reportedly supplied alpha-beta T cells about two months post-transplant. Diversity and T-cell counts at one year after transplant derived mostly from new T cells.

Preparation of the TCRbeta library was carried out with unique molecular identifiers. TCRdb reprocessed the PCR reads with MiXCR, giving one entry per CDR3 protein. The data show 300,000 to 350,000 distinct CDR3 sequences, with 20% to 30% seen just once and approximately 11% held by the top ten. As to this clonotype: Its cognate antigen is unknown.

Germline V gene lookup returns CDR1 SGHRS and CDR2 YFSETQ. The CDR3 is 14 amino acids. V shed 4 bases and J shed 3 bases, with 11 bases lying between them. This TCR derives from a male patient younger than 18 who had a stem cell transplant for acute lymphoblastic leukemia, so the T cells may come from the graft donor. The sequencing here drew on PBMCs, mostly from graft donor cells, taken 180 days after TCRalphabeta/CD19-depleted stem cell transplant. The chain combines TRBV5-1 with TRBJ2-1, with a weak D call TRBD1 (6 bases). The CDR3 DNA follows: TGCGCCAGCAGCGTTAACAGGGACTACAATGAGCAGTTCTTC. Residues: CASSVNRDYNEQFF.